These 19 T cell receptor beta chains came from one sample sequenced in a study of blood T cells in healthy people across ages. For the second PCR, which ran for about 6 to 11 cycles, a sample-barcoded 5' primer and a J-beta primer mix were used. TCRdb re-derived calls from the 5' RACE reads in MiXCR, one entry per CDR3 protein. The table shows 600,000 or so distinct CDR3 sequences, with roughly 30% occurring only once. Material for sequencing was blood. All receptors derive from an elderly woman in good health.

The genes are TRBV7-2 and TRBJ1-4; D unclear. V was trimmed by 5 bases and J by 6 bases, leaving 13 bases between them. The CDR3 is 14 amino acids. Germline V lookup: CDR1 SGHTA, CDR2 FQGNSA. CDR3 sequence (DNA): TGTGCCAGCAGCCCAGACTGGTTCCATGAAAAACTGTTTTTT. This translates into CASSPDWFHEKLFF.

As regards this clonotype: A read error may explain this, as a much larger clone is one base away. The V call is TRBV28, the J call TRBJ2-3; 10 positions match TRBD1. There are 14 residues in the CDR3. The germline CDR1 and CDR2 sequences are MDHEN and SYDVKM. The chain's CDR3 is CASGQGGSTGTQYF. CDR3 sequence (DNA): TGTGCCAGCGGACAGGGGGGGAGCACAGGTACGCAGTATTTT.

A few counts support this clonotype. The chain uses TRBV7-2 and TRBJ1-1, with a possible D match to TRBD1 (5 bases). The V end was cut by 1 base, the J end by 6 bases, with 9 bases between. The length of the CDR3 is 13 residues. Per germline, CDR1 SGHTA and CDR2 FQGNSA. The CDR3 loop reads CASSLGGIPEAFF. Here the CDR3 DNA reads TGTGCCAGCAGCTTAGGGGGGATCCCTGAAGCTTTCTTT. Looking up the rest from reference TRBV7-2 and TRBJ1-1 gives the full variable domain: GAGVSQSPSNKVTEKGKDVELRCDPISGHTALYWYRQSLGQGLEFLIYFQGNSAPDKSGLPSDRFSAERTGGSVSTLTIQRTQQEDSAVYLCASSLGGIPEAFFGQGTRLTVV.

At least ten counts were recorded for this clonotype. The rearrangement uses TRBV4-2 and TRBJ2-5; 14 bases fit TRBD2. This CDR3 has 17 amino acids. The V gene end was trimmed by 4 bases and the J gene end by 1 base; junction bases not matched to a gene: 5. Germline assignment: CDR1 LGHNA and CDR2 YNFKEQ. The CDR3 bases are TGTGCCAGCAGCCCCGTCGGACTAGCGGGGGGCCAAGAGACCCAGTACTTC. This encodes CASSPVGLAGGQETQYF.

The V gene is TRBV7-2, the J gene TRBJ1-1; maybe TRBD1 (5 bases). The germline CDR1 and CDR2 sequences are SGHTA and FQGNSA. V was clipped by 7 bases and J by 2 bases, with 14 bases between them. The CDR3 covers 14 residues. The CDR3 loop is CASTPDRVNTEAFF. CDR3 nucleotide sequence: TGTGCCAGCACCCCTGACAGAGTTAACACTGAAGCTTTCTTT.

The sample holds many counts of this clonotype. The chain couples TRBV5-1 to TRBJ1-2; tentative D call: TRBD1 (6 bases). Looked up from germline, CDR1 is SGHRS and CDR2 is YFSETQ. This CDR3 spans 14 amino acids. Trimming shortened V by 3 bases and J by 6 bases, and 15 bases separated the two germline ends. The CDR3 protein is CASSSETTGNGYTF. The CDR3 nucleotides are TGCGCCAGCAGCTCAGAGACTACAGGGAATGGCTACACCTTC.

The chain recombines TRBV14 with TRBJ1-6; perhaps TRBD1 as D (5 bases). V shed 2 bases and J shed 7 bases, with 9 bases lying between them. Germline V gives CDR1 SGHDN, CDR2 FVKESK. The CDR3 totals 14 residues. The CDR3 sequence: CASSQTSGNSPLHF. Written as DNA, the CDR3 is TGTGCCAGCAGCCAAACCTCAGGGAATTCACCCCTCCACTTT.

J is TRBJ2-7 and V is TRBV7-9; unclear D gene. The DNA end is a closer match to TRBJ2-5, so the J assignment may be wrong. Per germline, CDR1 SEHNR and CDR2 FQNEAQ (reference sequence). The length of the CDR3 is 18 residues. The CDR3 DNA reads TGTGCCAGCAGCTCGGTTAATACCTACCCGAGCACCGGGGAGACCCAGTACTTC. Residues: CASSSVNTYPSTGETQYF.

In this sample, this clonotype turned up many times. This sequence joins TRBV27 and TRBJ1-2; D perhaps matches TRBD1 (5 bases). From germline, CDR1 is MNHEY and CDR2 SMNVEV (reference sequence). Trimming cost V 5 bases and J 4 bases, with 11 bases left between them. The CDR3 has 13 residues. The chain's CDR3 is CASSTTGTYGYTF. The CDR3 nucleotides are TGTGCCAGCAGTACTACGGGGACCTATGGCTACACCTTC.

This clonotype showed up just a few times. This could be a read error, since a much larger clone is one nucleotide away. The chain uses TRBV9 and TRBJ2-1, with 11 bases that match TRBD2. The J call may be wrong; the DNA end is better matched by TRBJ2-7. The germline V gene encodes CDR1 SGDLS and CDR2 YYNGEE. CDR3 length: 19 residues. CDR3 residues: CASSVGGSGGALSYNEQYF. The CDR3 DNA reads TGTGCCAGCAGCGTAGGTGGTAGCGGGGGGGCTCTCTCCTACAATGAGCAGTACTTC.

About this clonotype itself: With a much larger clone just one base away, this may be a read error. This chain connects TRBV5-6 to TRBJ1-2, with D unclear. Germline V gene data show CDR1 as SGHDT and CDR2 as YYEEEE. The CDR3 has 13 amino acids. V lost 0 bases and J lost 8, with 11 bases in between. The DNA for the CDR3 is TGTGCCAGCAGCTTGGTCGACCCTCAGGGCTACACCTTC. This encodes CASSLVDPQGYTF.

This clonotype was found many times. J is TRBJ2-5 and V is TRBV29-1, with D perhaps TRBD1 (5 bases). Between the trimmed V and J ends, which lost 7 bases and 2 bases, there was a span of 11 bases. The CDR3 is 12 amino acids. Germline values: CDR1 SQVTM, CDR2 ANQGSEA. The CDR3 sequence: CSASRQQETQYF. The CDR3 coding sequence is TGCAGCGCCTCCAGACAGCAAGAGACCCAGTACTTC.

The chain uses TRBV19 and TRBJ2-1; TRBD1 agrees at 7 bases. This CDR3 has 14 residues. CDR1 and CDR2 (germline): LNHDA, SQIVND (reference sequence). V lost 8 bases to trimming and J lost 6 bases; unmatched junction nucleotides: 10. The CDR3 spells CASGSGQKSNEQFF. The CDR3 DNA sequence: TGTGCCAGTGGATCGGGACAGAAGAGCAATGAGCAGTTCTTC.

With regard to this clonotype: A read error may explain this, as a much larger clone is one base away. The V and J genes are TRBV12-3 or TRBV12-4 and TRBJ1-1; D is perhaps TRBD1 (5 bases). The CDR3 totals 17 residues. Trimming took 3 bases from V and 4 from J, leaving 21 bases between them. The CDR3: CASSFTPRIGGGTEAFF. CDR3 nucleotide sequence: TGTGCCAGCAGTTTCACTCCGAGGATCGGGGGGGGCACTGAAGCTTTCTTT.

For this clonotype: A read error may account for a junction end that differs from germline. The V gene is TRBV12-3 or TRBV12-4, the J gene TRBJ2-3; 12 bases are a match to TRBD2. The CDR3 loop spans 17 amino acids. DNA of the CDR3: TGTGCCAGCAGTTTCGGGCTAGCGGGGGGGAGTGCAGATGCGCAGTATTTT. It specifies CASSFGLAGGSADAQYF.

This sequence joins TRBV20-1 and TRBJ2-7, with a tentative D call TRBD2 (6 bases). Trimming removed 4 bases at V and 0 bases at J, with 13 bases between. The CDR3 is made up of 14 amino acids. Per germline, CDR1 DFQATT and CDR2 SNEGSKA (reference sequence). The DNA of the CDR3 is TGCAGTGCTACGGGGGACCCGTCCTCCTACGAGCAGTACTTC. This translates into CSATGDPSSYEQYF.

The chain couples TRBV19 to TRBJ2-5; 9 positions match TRBD1. The ends lost 9 bases at V and 5 bases at J; junction bases unmatched: 10. The CDR3 spans 14 residues. CDR1 is LNHDA, CDR2 SQIVND, per germline (reference sequence). CDR3 nucleotide sequence: TGTGCCAGCGCCCCGGGACAGGGTTGGGAGACCCAGTACTTC. Its translation is CASAPGQGWETQYF. Based on the CDR3 plus reference TRBV19 and TRBJ2-5, the full variable domain is DGGITQSPKYLFRKEGQNVTLSCEQNLNHDAMYWYRQDPGQGLRLIYYSQIVNDFQKGDIAEGYSVSREKKESFPLTVTSAQKNPTAFYLCASAPGQGWETQYFGPGTRLLVL.

As for this clonotype: This may come from a read error, since a much larger clone is one base off. The gene calls are TRBV5-1 and TRBJ2-1, with D maybe TRBD1 (8 bases). The CDR3 covers 14 residues. The germline V gene has CDR1 SGHRS and CDR2 YFSETQ. Trimming left V 1 base short and J 13 bases short, with 18 bases between. The chain's CDR3 is CASSLSTGGETQFF. CDR3 bases: TGCGCCAGCAGCTTGTCTACAGGGGGGGAGACCCAGTTCTTC.

On this clonotype itself: The DNA is omitted, as the CDR3 cannot be located on it reliably, and the CDR3 follows TCRdb's listing. The V and J genes are TRBV9 and TRBJ2-3; the D segment call TRBD1 is taken from the table without a DNA check. From germline, CDR1 is SGDLS and CDR2 YYNGEE. Both ends counted, the CDR3 spans 15 residues. The CDR3 loop is CASSAVGQGTDTRYF.